One T cell receptor (beta chain) is described in this entry. No antigen is known for it. Germline and junction disagree at one end, which may indicate a read error. The PCR used 60 Vbeta and 13 Jbeta primers. The repertoire was sequenced with immunoSEQ multiplex PCR; TCRdb's copy has only in-frame clones and lacks some. The table lists approximately 100,000 clones, roughly three quarters of them singletons. Germline CDR1 is SSHAT and CDR2 is FNYEAQ (reference sequence). The CDR3 covers 15 residues. The sample is drawn from a study of cytomegalovirus exposure and HLA in healthy donors. Study as a whole: Early released data had approximately 86 million unique TCRs, all coming from HLA-typed donors. Among the 300 to 500 donors who were genotyped, 81% fell in the genetic ancestry cluster that is associated with self-reported Caucasian donors.

Whole-study findings and limits: Indistinguishable V segments, including TRBV6-2 and TRBV6-3, were excluded.

Material for sequencing was PBMCs. The receptor was derived from a middle-aged man in good health and CMV-seronegative. The rearrangement uses TRBV7-7 and TRBJ1-3; 7 bases fit TRBD1. The CDR3 spells CASSLEDREGNTIYF. The CDR3 nucleotides read TGTGCTAGCAGCTTAGAAGACAGGGAAGGAAACACCATATATTTT. The full variable domain, in which reference TRBV7-7 and TRBJ1-3 provide the parts outside the CDR3, is GAGVSQSPRYKVTKRGQDVTLRCDPISSHATLYWYQQALGQGPEFLTYFNYEAQPDKSGLPSDRFSAERPEGSISTLTIQRTEQRDSAMYRCASSLEDREGNTIYFGEGSWLTVV.